These 15 T cell receptor beta chains were all obtained from the same sample, sequenced in a study of naive and memory T cell subsets. An equimolar mix of two oligonucleotides served as the beta constant-region primer for TRBC1 and TRBC2. TCRdb processed the UMI-ligation and nested PCR reads anew with MiXCR; each CDR3 protein has one entry. The sample has about 21,000 distinct CDR3 sequences, roughly 11% seen once. Sequenced material: central memory CD8+ T cells from blood. The receptor set was obtained from a human donor in good health.

This clonotype was seen more than once but under ten times. The V and J genes are TRBV20-1 and TRBJ2-1; D might be TRBD2 (6 bases). Trimming removed 2 bases from V and 2 bases from J, with 13 bases in between. Germline CDR1 reads DFQATT; CDR2 reads SNEGSKA (reference sequence). This CDR3 comprises 15 residues. The CDR3 nucleotides are TGCAGTGCTAGATCCGGGACTGCGACCTACAATGAGCAGTTCTTC. Translating it yields CSARSGTATYNEQFF.

This clonotype was found a few times. J is TRBJ2-5 and V is TRBV10-3, with D maybe TRBD1 (6 bases). The length of the CDR3 is 16 residues. Between the trimmed V and J ends, which lost 0 bases and 2 bases, there was a span of 13 bases. Germline-derived CDR1 and CDR2 are ENHRY and SYGVKD. The DNA for the CDR3 is TGTGCCATCAGTGAGTCAATCGGGACACCACAAGAGACCCAGTACTTC. This codes for CAISESIGTPQETQYF.

This clonotype was recorded a few times. This chain connects TRBV13 to TRBJ1-2; 12 nucleotides line up with TRBD1. Unmatched junction bases numbered 12, after V lost 3 bases and J lost 7 bases. Germline lookup yields CDR1 PRHDT and CDR2 FYEKMQ (reference sequence). There are 17 residues in the CDR3. For the CDR3, the DNA is TGTGCCAGCAGCTTCGGGACAGGGGGCCTTAATAACGGTGGCTACACCTTC. Its protein product is CASSFGTGGLNNGGYTF.

The table lists this clonotype with many counts. V gene TRBV9 combines with J gene TRBJ2-7; D not certain. V was trimmed by 2 bases and J by 4 bases, leaving 4 bases between them. This CDR3 is 11 amino acids long. Germline V lookup: CDR1 SGDLS, CDR2 YYNGEE. DNA for the CDR3: TGTGCCAGCAGCGTGATATACGAGCAGTACTTC. Its translation is CASSVIYEQYF.

The rearrangement uses TRBV5-6 and TRBJ2-5, with D possibly matching TRBD2 (5 bases). CDR1 and CDR2 from the germline V gene are SGHDT and YYEEEE. This CDR3 region has 15 residues. Trimming stripped 1 base from V and 3 bases from J, with 13 bases between. The CDR3, as DNA: TGTGCCAGCAGCTTGTCCCGACGGGGAAAAGAGACCCAGTACTTC. Translating it yields CASSLSRRGKETQYF.

This clonotype was observed a few times. The CDR3 DNA is TGTGCCAGCAGTTACTCGACTAGCGGGAGTGAAGAGGAGGGCACAGATACGCAGTATTTT. Encoded protein: CASSYSTSGSEEEGTDTQYF. V gene TRBV6-2 or TRBV6-3 combines with J gene TRBJ2-3; 12 bases are a match to TRBD2. The CDR3 spans 20 residues. Germline assignment: CDR1 MNHEY and CDR2 SVGEGT. V dropped 0 bases and J dropped 1; count of bases not matched to a gene: 11.

This clonotype has more than one count but fewer than ten. This sequence joins TRBV6-4 and TRBJ2-2; D may be TRBD2 (5 bases). Germline CDR1 and CDR2: MRHNA and SNTAGT. Trimming removed 0 bases at V and 3 bases at J, with 11 bases between. The CDR3 runs to 16 residues. As DNA, the CDR3 is TGTGCCAGCAGTGACTCAGGGTCGCGGGACACCGGGGAGCTGTTTTTT. Protein product: CASSDSGSRDTGELFF.

The V gene is TRBV5-5, the J gene TRBJ2-1; D not certain. The CDR3 sequence is 14 residues long. V lost 4 bases and J lost 8, with 16 bases in between. The germline gives CDR1 SGHKS, CDR2 YYEKEE (reference sequence). The CDR3 region has the DNA TGTGCCAGCAGCCACGGCGATGGTCGAGATGAGCAGTTCTTC. Protein product: CASSHGDGRDEQFF.

In this sample, this clonotype turned up a few times. The CDR3 bases are TGTGCCAGCAGCTCGACTAGCGGGGAGAGGGCCGGGGAGCTGTTTTTT. The encoded protein is CASSSTSGERAGELFF. The chain carries TRBV7-6 and TRBJ2-2, with 11 positions matching TRBD2. From germline, CDR1 is SGHVS and CDR2 FNYEAQ. The CDR3 length is 16 residues. Germline trimming cut 4 bases from V and 6 bases from J; bases unmatched to any gene: 7.

This clonotype appeared many times. The V and J genes are TRBV4-3 and TRBJ1-1; unclear D gene. The V end was cut by 0 bases, the J end by 5 bases, with 13 bases between. CDR3 length equals 15 residues. CDR1 LGHNA and CDR2 YSLEER come from the germline V gene. DNA for the CDR3: TGCGCCAGCAGCCAAGATCTAAGTAGCGGGACTGAAGCTTTCTTT. This translates into CASSQDLSSGTEAFF.

This chain links TRBV3-1 with TRBJ1-6; 8 nucleotides align to TRBD1. CDR1 and CDR2 (germline): LGHDT, YNNKEL (reference sequence). Unmatched junction bases numbered 4, after V lost 4 bases and J lost 5 bases. The CDR3 is 15 amino acids. CDR3 coding DNA: TGTGCCAGCAGCCTGACAGGGGAGAATAATTCACCCCTCCACTTT. It is translated as CASSLTGENNSPLHF.

The rearrangement links TRBV27 to TRBJ2-5; D is tentatively TRBD1 or TRBD2 (7 bases each). V lost 5 bases, J lost 7 bases, and 26 bases lay in between. The CDR3 is 17 residues long. Germline values: CDR1 MNHEY, CDR2 SMNVEV (reference sequence). For the CDR3, the DNA is TGTGCCAGCAGTCGGAACCCCGGGACCCAGGGGGGGAGGACCCAGTACTTC. Translated, it gives CASSRNPGTQGGRTQYF.

J is TRBJ2-4 and V is TRBV9, with unresolved D. The CDR3 extends over 13 amino acids. Germline CDR1 is SGDLS and CDR2 is YYNGEE. V dropped 0 bases and J dropped 14 bases, with 15 bases sitting between them. CDR3 loop: CASSVEPFDREYF. CDR3 nucleotides: TGTGCCAGCAGCGTAGAACCCTTCGACCGTGAGTACTTC. Looking up the rest from reference TRBV9 and TRBJ2-4 gives the full variable domain: DSGVTQTPKHLITATGQRVTLRCSPRSGDLSVYWYQQSLDQGLQFLIQYYNGEERAKGNILERFSAQQFPDLHSELNLSSLELGDSALYFCASSVEPFDREYFGAGTRLSVL.

This clonotype was counted a few times. This chain uses TRBV12-3 or TRBV12-4 with TRBJ1-4; TRBD1 is a possible D gene (5 bases). The CDR3 extends over 14 amino acids. Trimming removed 4 bases from V and 5 bases from J, with 11 bases in between. In nucleotides, the CDR3 is TGTGCCAGCAGTTCGGCAGGGTACAATGAAAAACTGTTTTTT. This sequence encodes CASSSAGYNEKLFF.

This clonotype was detected ten times or more. The chain couples TRBV5-6 to TRBJ1-5; D is possibly TRBD1 (5 bases). V was shortened by 5 bases and J by 3 bases, with 12 bases between the two germline ends. CDR3 length equals 14 residues. Per germline, CDR1 SGHDT and CDR2 YYEEEE. The CDR3 loop reads CASSLTDTNQPQHF. The CDR3 nucleotides are TGTGCCAGCAGTTTGACAGACACCAATCAGCCCCAGCATTTT.